This TCR beta chain is drawn from a study of control samples from healthy donors and cancer patients. Generated by immunoSEQ multiplex PCR, the TCRdb table keeps only in-frame clones and is missing some. Counted here are roughly 80,000 clones, about 88% occurring once; the ten biggest clones make up under 7.5%. This CDR3 spans 13 amino acids. V lost 3 bases and J lost 7, with 12 bases in between. The germline V gene has CDR1 MNHNY and CDR2 SVGAGI (reference sequence). The sequenced sample consisted of blood. This chain links TRBV6-6 with TRBJ1-1, with D perhaps matching TRBD1 (6 bases). This TCR derives from a woman aged 45-65 years in good health. The CDR3 coding sequence is TGTGCCAGCAGTTATGAGGGGGAGCTTGAAGCTTTCTTT. Amino acid sequence: CASSYEGELEAFF.